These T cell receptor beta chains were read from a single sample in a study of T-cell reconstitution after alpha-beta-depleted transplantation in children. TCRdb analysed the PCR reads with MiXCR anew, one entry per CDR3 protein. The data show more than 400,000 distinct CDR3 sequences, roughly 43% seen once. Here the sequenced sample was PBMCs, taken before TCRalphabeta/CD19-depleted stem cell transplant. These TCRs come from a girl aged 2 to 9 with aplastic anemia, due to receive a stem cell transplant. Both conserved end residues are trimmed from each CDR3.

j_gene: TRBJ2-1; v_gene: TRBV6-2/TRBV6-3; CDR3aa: ASSLRTSGANEQF
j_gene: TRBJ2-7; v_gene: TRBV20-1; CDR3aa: SASKDKIYEQY
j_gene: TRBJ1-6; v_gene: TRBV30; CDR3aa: AWTPGDSPLH
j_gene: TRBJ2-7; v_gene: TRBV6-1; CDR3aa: ASRRTREYEQY
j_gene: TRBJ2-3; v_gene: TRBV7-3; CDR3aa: ASSARWERGPTSTDTQY
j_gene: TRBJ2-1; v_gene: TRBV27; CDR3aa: ASSPGLTDDGQF
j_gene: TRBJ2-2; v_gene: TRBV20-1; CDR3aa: SASDVTGLNTGELF
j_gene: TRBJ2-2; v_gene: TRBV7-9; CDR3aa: ASSSQGGAAGELF
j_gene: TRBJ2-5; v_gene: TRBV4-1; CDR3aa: ASSQAMLAGDGETQY
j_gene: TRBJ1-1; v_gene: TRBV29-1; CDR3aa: SVYQGRVNTEAF
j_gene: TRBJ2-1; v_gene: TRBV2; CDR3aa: ASSEDSSYNEQF
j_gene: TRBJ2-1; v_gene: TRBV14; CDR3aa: ASSPQSRASGNNEQF
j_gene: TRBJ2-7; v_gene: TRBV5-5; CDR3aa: ASSQGQGSGTRDEQY
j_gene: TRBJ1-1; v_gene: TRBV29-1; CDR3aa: SVRDRGPAEAF
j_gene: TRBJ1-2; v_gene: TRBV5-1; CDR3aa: ASGATGSYYGYT
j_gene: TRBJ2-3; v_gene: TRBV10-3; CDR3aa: AISEPGGTDTQY
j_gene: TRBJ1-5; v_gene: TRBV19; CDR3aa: ASSKKDGSSNQPQH
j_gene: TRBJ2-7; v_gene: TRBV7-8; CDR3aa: ASSSREGDFYEQY
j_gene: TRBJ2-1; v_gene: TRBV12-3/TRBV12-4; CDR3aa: ASSPRTHYNEQF
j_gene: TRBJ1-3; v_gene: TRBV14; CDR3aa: ASSRVRNTIY
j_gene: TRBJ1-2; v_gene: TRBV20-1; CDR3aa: SARGGFTYGYT
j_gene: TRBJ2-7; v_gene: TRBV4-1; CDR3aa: ASSQGERQAEQY
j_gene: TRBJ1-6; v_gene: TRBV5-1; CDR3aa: ASSLAAHRSDSPLH
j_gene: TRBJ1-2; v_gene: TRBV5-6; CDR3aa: ASSLLHLTGAFT
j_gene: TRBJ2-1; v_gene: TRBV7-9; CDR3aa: ASSIGSGSSYNEQF
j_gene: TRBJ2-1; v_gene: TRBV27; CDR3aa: ASHRGREGTYNEQF
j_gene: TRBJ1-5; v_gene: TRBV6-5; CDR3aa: ASSYGTGVDQPQH
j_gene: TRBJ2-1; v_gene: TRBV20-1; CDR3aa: SAREGGPNEQF
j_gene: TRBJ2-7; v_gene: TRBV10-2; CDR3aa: ASSERGHDEQY
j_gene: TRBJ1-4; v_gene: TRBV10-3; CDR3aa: AISDLRTGLNEKLF
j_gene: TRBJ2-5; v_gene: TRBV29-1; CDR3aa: SVETGGETQY
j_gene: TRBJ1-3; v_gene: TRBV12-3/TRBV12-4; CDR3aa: ASRQGASGNTIY
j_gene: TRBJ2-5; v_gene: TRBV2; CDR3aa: ASSDRAGGGETQY
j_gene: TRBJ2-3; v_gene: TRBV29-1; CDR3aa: SVDVSYSRTDTQY
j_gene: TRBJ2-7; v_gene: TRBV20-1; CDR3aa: SARGQAPPIPYEQY
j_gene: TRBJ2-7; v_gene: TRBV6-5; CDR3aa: ASSYSRAPAYEQY
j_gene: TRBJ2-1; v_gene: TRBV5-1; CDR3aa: ASSLEQGWYNEQF
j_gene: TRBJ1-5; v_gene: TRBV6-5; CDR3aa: ASSYEGRLQPQH
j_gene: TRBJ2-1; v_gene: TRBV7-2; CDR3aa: ASSYTRDRDYEQF
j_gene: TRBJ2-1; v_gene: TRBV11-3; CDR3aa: ASSLDGRGGNNEQF
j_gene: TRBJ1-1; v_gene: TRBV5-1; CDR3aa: ASSQGQMNTEAF
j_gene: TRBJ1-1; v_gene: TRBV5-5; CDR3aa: ASSRVNSAGYF
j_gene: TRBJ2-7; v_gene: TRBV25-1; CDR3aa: ASSEDRVISYEQY
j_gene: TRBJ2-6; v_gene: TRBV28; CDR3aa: ASSMISGANVLT
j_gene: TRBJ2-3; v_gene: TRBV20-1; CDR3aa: SAKIPPYTDTQY
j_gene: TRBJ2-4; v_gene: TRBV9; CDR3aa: ASSVGGGAAKNIQY
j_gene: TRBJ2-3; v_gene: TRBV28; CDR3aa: ASTPLVGRDTQY
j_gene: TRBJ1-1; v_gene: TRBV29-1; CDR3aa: STTGDMNTEAF
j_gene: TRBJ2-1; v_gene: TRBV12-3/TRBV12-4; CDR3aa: ASSLRNGRGNEQF
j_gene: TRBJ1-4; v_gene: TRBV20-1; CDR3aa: SAADRVPNEKLF
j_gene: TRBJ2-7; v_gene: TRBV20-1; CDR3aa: SARFGSSYEQY
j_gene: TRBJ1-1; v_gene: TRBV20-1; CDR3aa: SARELEDRAGEAF
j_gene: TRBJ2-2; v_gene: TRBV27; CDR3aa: ASRKDGTVNTGELF
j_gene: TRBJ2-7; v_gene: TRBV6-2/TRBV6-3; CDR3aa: ASRKAGLARPGEQS
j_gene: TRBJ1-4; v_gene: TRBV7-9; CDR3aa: ASGLDLGEKLF